Here is one TCR beta chain with its context. Per germline, CDR1 SGHNT and CDR2 YENEEA. Trimming pared 1 base from V and 10 bases from J, leaving 13 bases between. The CDR3 has 13 amino acids. The sample belongs to a study of technical replicates of blood from a handful of donors. This table comes from immunoSEQ multiplex PCR, and its TCRdb copy is limited to in-frame clones, with some not included. Of approximately 79,000 clones in the sample, roughly 90% are singletons; the top ten hold 0.39%. The TCR sequence derives from a human donor in good health. The specimen was T cells isolated from PBMCs. The V and J genes are TRBV11-3 and TRBJ1-1, with D uncertain. The CDR3 DNA follows: TGTGCCAGCAGCTTAGGCACCGCTAATCCAGCTTTCTTT. Protein: CASSLGTANPAFF.